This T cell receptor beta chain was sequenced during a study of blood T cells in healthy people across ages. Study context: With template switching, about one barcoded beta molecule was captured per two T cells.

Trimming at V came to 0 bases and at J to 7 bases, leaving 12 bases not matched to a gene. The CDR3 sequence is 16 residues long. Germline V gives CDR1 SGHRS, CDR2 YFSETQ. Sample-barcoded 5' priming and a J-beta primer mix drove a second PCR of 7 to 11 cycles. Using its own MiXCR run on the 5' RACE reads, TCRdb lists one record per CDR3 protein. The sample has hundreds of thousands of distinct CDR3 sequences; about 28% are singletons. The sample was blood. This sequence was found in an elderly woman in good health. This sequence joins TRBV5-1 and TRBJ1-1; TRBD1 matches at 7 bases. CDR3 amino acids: CASSLGQGGFAYEAFF. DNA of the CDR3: TGCGCCAGCAGCTTGGGACAGGGAGGGTTTGCTTATGAAGCTTTCTTT.